This paragraph covers one T cell receptor beta chain sequence. Its antigen is undetermined. Naive CD8 populations comprised CD45RO-negative cells positively selected for CCR7, excluding terminally differentiated effector memory CD45RA+ cells. An assay was performed, and its level was deep. Authors' data handling: As immunoSEQ supplied junction-only sequences (without quality scores), filtering differed. TCRdb's copy holds only in-frame clones and misses some; the assay was immunoSEQ multiplex PCR. V and J calls and clone size come straight from that table; D and trimming were deduced from the DNA. Here the sample spans some 2.1 million clones, approximately 92% being singletons. The sample belongs to a study of shared clonotypes between healthy human individuals. Turning to the study itself: Per donor, three plates held CD4 naive cells, three held CD4 memory, two held CD8 naive and one held CD8 memory. Study-wide findings and caveats: The study generally estimated greater richness for naive than memory subsets.

The germline gives CDR1 LGHNA, CDR2 YNFKEQ. V was pared by 3 bases and J by 5 bases, with 19 bases between. The CDR3 spans 17 residues. Input material: naive CD8+ T cells from PBMCs. V is TRBV4-2 and J is TRBJ1-4; a possible D gene is TRBD1 (5 bases). The source is a man in his late teens or twenties in good health. Some clones in this sample may be carry-over from other donors' samples. The CDR3 DNA follows: TGTGCCAGCAGCCAGCCCGGGGGGACCGTCCCCAATGAAAAACTGTTTTTT. Amino acid sequence: CASSQPGGTVPNEKLFF.